The clone carrying this T cell receptor beta chain was seen ten or more times. It was with a sample-barcoded 5' primer and a J-beta primer mix that a second PCR of roughly 7 to 12 cycles was run. TCRdb processed the 5' RACE reads anew with MiXCR; each CDR3 protein has one entry. This sample has 780,000 or so distinct CDR3 sequences; around 25% occur once, and the top ten carry more than 3%. This sample stems from a study of blood T cells in healthy people across ages. The V end lost 6 bases, the J end lost 2 bases, and 10 bases lay between the germline ends. The V gene's germline CDR1 is MNHEY and CDR2 SMNVEV (reference sequence). This CDR3 is built from 14 residues. This sample was shared with a second study, whose subject was T cells of mothers and their children. This second study notes: Donors comprised three healthy Caucasian mothers plus their six children.

This TCR was sampled from a boy aged 10-17 years in good health. The sequenced sample consisted of blood. The V and J genes are TRBV27 and TRBJ1-4; possibly TRBD1 for D (5 bases). The CDR3 region is CASSRGGTNEKLFF. The CDR3 coding sequence is TGTGCCAGCAGCCGGGGGGGGACTAATGAAAAACTGTTTTTT.